This entry is about one T cell receptor (beta chain). Its antigen is unknown. This sample was included in a study of OX40 agonist ivuxolimab in advanced cancers. Overall study context: Patients with hepatocellular carcinoma, melanoma, renal cell or head and neck cancer made up the dose-escalation patients. Among those enrolled, mean age was roughly 62 years (range about 23 to 85) and roughly 84% were male.

Study-wide points: Among some nonresponders, normalized T-cell clonal expansion was also low.

The V gene's germline CDR1 is SGHRS and CDR2 YFSETQ. Trimming shortened V by 0 bases and J by 2 bases, and 8 bases separated the two germline ends. The CDR3 loop spans 15 amino acids. Autoimmune disease history or systemic immunosuppression barred patients. Sequenced by immunoSEQ multiplex PCR; TCRdb stores in-frame clones only, minus some. In the table there are around 65,000 clones, around 90% of which are singletons. The sample was CD4+ or CD8+ T cells sorted from blood, taken in a trial of the OX40 agonist ivuxolimab. This TCR was sampled from an adult with an advanced solid tumor such as melanoma, head and neck, liver or kidney cancer. This chain uses TRBV5-1 with TRBJ2-2, with D perhaps matching TRBD1 (5 bases). Here the CDR3 reads CASSLGQTNTGELFF. The CDR3 DNA sequence: TGCGCCAGCAGCTTGGGACAGACCAACACCGGGGAGCTGTTTTTT.